Below, 28 T cell receptor beta chains from the same sample are listed, as sequenced in a study of T cells in Graves' hyperthyroidism and ophthalmopathy. There were TCR beta CDR3 regions amplified from RNA transcripts. HTBI primers were the set used in a first-round RT-PCR of the TCR CDR3. One entry per CDR3 protein results from TCRdb running MiXCR on the multiplex PCR reads. The sample holds 750,000 to 950,000 distinct CDR3 sequences, roughly 40% seen once. The specimen was blood. The receptor source for this set is a man younger than 35 with Graves' hyperthyroidism.

The gene calls are TRBV20-1 and TRBJ2-7; 10 bases line up with TRBD1. Per germline, CDR1 DFQATT and CDR2 SNEGSKA (reference sequence). The V and J ends lost 6 bases and 3 bases, in that order; junction bases with no gene match: 5. The CDR3 is made up of 13 amino acids. The CDR3: CSADGQGVYEQYF. In DNA, the CDR3 is TGCAGTGCCGACGGACAGGGGGTCTACGAGCAGTACTTC.

The genes are TRBV7-8 and TRBJ2-2, with TRBD1 matching 10 bases. Looked up from germline, CDR1 is SGHVS and CDR2 is FQNEAQ. The length of the CDR3 is 16 residues. V lost 5 bases and J lost 5; bases outside the gene matches: 8. The chain's CDR3 is CASSSRPGQGTGELFF. For the CDR3, the DNA is TGTGCCAGCAGCAGCCGGCCGGGACAGGGGACCGGGGAGCTGTTTTTT.

This chain uses TRBV29-1 with TRBJ2-7; the D gene is possibly TRBD2 (6 bases). Trimming removed 4 bases from V and 2 bases from J, with 21 bases in between. Germline-derived CDR1 and CDR2 are SQVTM and ANQGSEA. This CDR3 spans 16 amino acids. The DNA of the CDR3 is TGCAGCGTTGGAGGGCTTTCCGGGACTGATGCCTACGAGCAGTACTTC. Translation gives CSVGGLSGTDAYEQYF.

V gene TRBV6-4 combines with J gene TRBJ1-1, with unresolved D. Germline assignment: CDR1 MRHNA and CDR2 SNTAGT. V was pared by 2 bases and J by 2 bases, with 6 bases between. CDR3 length: 13 amino acids. In DNA, the CDR3 is TGTGCCAGCAGTGACGACGAAAACACTGAAGCTTTCTTT. Its protein is CASSDDENTEAFF.

This clonotype was seen at least ten times. The rearrangement links TRBV19 to TRBJ1-5; the D is unclear. The length of the CDR3 is 11 residues. V lost 4 bases and J lost 9, with 7 bases in between. CDR1 is LNHDA and CDR2 is SQIVND in the germline V gene (reference sequence). CDR3 bases: TGTGCCAGTAGTACGCTCCCGCCCCAGCATTTT. Amino acid sequence: CASSTLPPQHF. The whole variable domain, filled in from reference TRBV19 and TRBJ1-5, reads DGGITQSPKYLFRKEGQNVTLSCEQNLNHDAMYWYRQDPGQGLRLIYYSQIVNDFQKGDIAEGYSVSREKKESFPLTVTSAQKNPTAFYLCASSTLPPQHFGDGTRLSIL.

This clonotype appeared a few times. J is TRBJ1-1 and V is TRBV7-9; D gene ambiguous. CDR3 length: 15 residues. The germline V gene has CDR1 SEHNR and CDR2 FQNEAQ (reference sequence). V lost 5 bases, J lost 4 bases, and 17 bases lay in between. Written as DNA, the CDR3 is TGTGCCAGCAGCCAAGATTCCGGCCGGAGCACTGAAGCTTTCTTT. The encoded protein is CASSQDSGRSTEAFF.

The chain recombines TRBV11-2 with TRBJ2-5; D tentatively reads TRBD1 or TRBD2 (5 bases each). The CDR3 sequence is 14 residues long. Germline V gene data show CDR1 as SGHAT and CDR2 as FQNNGV. V shed 8 bases and J shed 4 bases, with 17 bases lying between them. CDR3 bases: TGTGCCAGCGCCAATCCCGGGACGGGAGAGACCCAGTACTTC. Amino acids: CASANPGTGETQYF.

The sample holds a few counts of this clonotype. This chain links TRBV7-2 with TRBJ1-2; D is perhaps TRBD1 (6 bases). V gave up 3 bases and J gave up 3 bases, with 11 bases separating them. The CDR3 has 14 amino acids. Per germline, CDR1 SGHTA and CDR2 FQGNSA. The CDR3 DNA follows: TGTGCCAGCAGCTTCCTGGGGGGCGACTATGGCTACACCTTC. It is translated as CASSFLGGDYGYTF.

This clonotype was picked up a small number of times. V usage is TRBV5-1 and J usage is TRBJ1-6; TRBD1 matches 10 bases. This CDR3 has 15 amino acids. Germline loops: CDR1 SGHRS, CDR2 YFSETQ. V trimming: 1 base; J trimming: 9 bases; junction bases outside the gene matches: 4. The CDR3 region is CASSLSGDRGSPLHF. The CDR3 nucleotides are TGCGCCAGCAGCTTGAGTGGGGACAGGGGTTCACCCCTCCACTTT.

This clonotype was recorded many times. This chain links TRBV7-3 with TRBJ1-6; D is unresolved. Germline-derived CDR1 and CDR2 are SGHTA and FQGTGA. The CDR3 spans 14 residues. Deletions cut 4 bases from V and 7 bases from J, with 11 bases between. This chain's CDR3 is CASSSGSGNSPLHF. The CDR3 region has the DNA TGTGCCAGCAGCTCCGGGAGCGGGAATTCACCCCTCCACTTT.

V usage is TRBV12-3 or TRBV12-4 and J usage is TRBJ2-2; D perhaps matches TRBD2 (6 bases). V lost 3 bases, J lost 4 bases, and 12 bases lay in between. The CDR3 contains 15 residues. The CDR3 DNA is TGTGCCAGCAGTTTCAACCTAGCGAGCACCGGGGAGCTGTTTTTT. Translated, it gives CASSFNLASTGELFF.

This clonotype was found a few times. J is TRBJ2-5 and V is TRBV6-6; no definite D call. This CDR3 has 14 amino acids. Trimming cost V 5 bases and J 5 bases, with 15 bases left between them. Germline values: CDR1 MNHNY, CDR2 SVGAGI (reference sequence). CDR3 region: CASSPLDTRETQYF. CDR3 in DNA: TGTGCCAGCAGTCCCTTGGATACGAGGGAGACCCAGTACTTC.

In its sample, this clonotype was seen a few times. The chain uses TRBV7-9 and TRBJ2-5; tentatively, D is TRBD1 (6 bases). The V and J ends lost 3 bases and 2 bases respectively, with 19 bases between them. This CDR3 comprises 17 residues. Germline V lookup: CDR1 SEHNR, CDR2 FQNEAQ (reference sequence). Written as DNA, the CDR3 is TGTGCCAGCAGCTTGGCCACTATTCAAAGGGGGCAAGAGACCCAGTACTTC. This gives the protein CASSLATIQRGQETQYF.

The rearrangement joins TRBV5-4 to TRBJ1-4, with TRBD1 identical over 7 bases. There are 14 residues in the CDR3. Per the germline V gene, CDR1 is SGHNT and CDR2 is YYREEE (reference sequence). Unmatched junction bases numbered 5, after V lost 6 bases and J lost 3 bases. CDR3 sequence reads: CASTTQGSNEKLFF. The DNA of the CDR3 is TGTGCCAGCACCACACAGGGGTCTAATGAAAAACTGTTTTTT.

The count of this clonotype is one. A much more abundant neighbour one base away suggests this may be a read error. The chain has TRBV29-1 and TRBJ1-1; 7 nucleotides match TRBD1. The germline V gene has CDR1 SQVTM and CDR2 ANQGSEA. V shed 5 bases and J 6 bases; nucleotides not matched to a gene: 3. This CDR3 has 11 residues. The CDR3 coding sequence is TGCAGCGTTTACAGGGGACCTGAAGCTTTCTTT. Translated: CSVYRGPEAFF.

Many counts were recorded for this clonotype. CDR3 nucleotides: TGTGCCAGCAGCTATGGATCCCAAGAGACCCAGTACTTC. Its translation is CASSYGSQETQYF. The chain carries TRBV7-2 and TRBJ2-5; no definite D call. Germline V gives CDR1 SGHTA, CDR2 FQGNSA. This CDR3 region has 13 residues. Trimming removed 4 bases at V and 1 base at J, with 7 bases between.

This clonotype was counted a few times. The V and J genes are TRBV20-1 and TRBJ2-7, with TRBD1 identical over 7 bases. Germline V gives CDR1 DFQATT, CDR2 SNEGSKA (reference sequence). The CDR3 is made up of 15 amino acids. V shed 6 bases, J shed 1 base, and the junction held 12 bases outside the gene matches. The CDR3 sequence: CSAESPGQPSYEQYF. CDR3 bases: TGCAGTGCGGAGAGCCCGGGACAGCCGTCCTACGAGCAGTACTTC.

This clonotype was observed many times. The genes are TRBV9 and TRBJ1-5; 9 nucleotides line up with TRBD1. This CDR3 is built from 16 residues. V lost 3 bases to trimming and J lost 6 bases; unmatched junction nucleotides: 10. CDR1 is SGDLS and CDR2 is YYNGEE in the germline V gene. The CDR3 sequence: CASSAIGTGNGQPQHF. The CDR3 bases are TGTGCCAGCAGCGCAATCGGGACAGGGAATGGTCAGCCCCAGCATTTT.

The table lists this clonotype with many counts. The V call is TRBV19, the J call TRBJ1-5; possible D gene TRBD1, 5 bases. Germline values: CDR1 LNHDA, CDR2 SQIVND (reference sequence). V was pared by 6 bases and J by 5 bases, with 11 bases between. This CDR3 region has 13 residues. The CDR3 region is CASREGHYQPQHF. The CDR3, as DNA: TGTGCCAGTAGGGAGGGGCACTATCAGCCCCAGCATTTT. The variable domain in full, completed from reference TRBV19 and TRBJ1-5, reads DGGITQSPKYLFRKEGQNVTLSCEQNLNHDAMYWYRQDPGQGLRLIYYSQIVNDFQKGDIAEGYSVSREKKESFPLTVTSAQKNPTAFYLCASREGHYQPQHFGDGTRLSIL.

The V and J genes are TRBV6-1 and TRBJ1-5; D might be TRBD1 (5 bases). The germline V gene encodes CDR1 MNHNS and CDR2 SASEGT. V was pared by 8 bases and J by 0 bases, with 17 bases between. The CDR3 consists of 16 residues. CDR3 DNA sequence: TGTGCCAGCGGAAGGGGTGGACTATATAGCAATCAGCCCCAGCATTTT. This translates into CASGRGGLYSNQPQHF.

This clonotype showed up just a few times. The chain links TRBV20-1 to TRBJ2-7; D possibly uses TRBD1 or TRBD2 (5 bases each). V shed 5 bases and J shed 2 bases, with 10 bases lying between them. Germline CDR1 is DFQATT and CDR2 is SNEGSKA (reference sequence). The CDR3 covers 12 residues. CDR3 nucleotides: TGCAGTGCTTTCCGGGACCCCTACGAGCAGTACTTC. This encodes CSAFRDPYEQYF.

This chain links TRBV29-1 with TRBJ2-5; 10 nucleotides line up with TRBD2. J lost 4 bases, V lost 5 bases, and 4 bases had no gene match. Germline V CDR1 and CDR2: SQVTM, ANQGSEA. The CDR3 is 13 amino acids. In DNA, the CDR3 is TGCAGCGTTCGAAGCGGGAGGGTAGAGACCCAGTACTTC. It yields the protein CSVRSGRVETQYF.

This clonotype was seen ten or more times. CDR3 loop: CASSPPVREGSEQYF. CDR3 nucleotides: TGTGCCAGCAGCCCGCCAGTGCGGGAGGGAAGCGAGCAGTACTTC. The chain links TRBV5-8 to TRBJ2-7; 9 bases align to TRBD2. The V segment lost 4 bases and the J segment 6 bases; nucleotides outside the gene matches: 11. The CDR3 runs to 15 residues. Germline V gives CDR1 SGHTS, CDR2 YDEGEE.

The table lists this clonotype with a few counts. The chain couples TRBV20-1 to TRBJ1-6; D not certain. Looked up from germline, CDR1 is DFQATT and CDR2 is SNEGSKA (reference sequence). V was clipped by 0 bases and J by 0 bases, with 18 bases between them. This CDR3 has 19 residues. CDR3 DNA sequence: TGCAGTGCTAGAGATCTAGGGAGGGCAACGAGCTCCTATAATTCACCCCTCCACTTT. Protein sequence: CSARDLGRATSSYNSPLHF.

The CDR3 loop reads CASSLGGRELFF. In DNA, the CDR3 is TGCGCCAGCAGCTTGGGGGGTAGGGAGCTGTTTTTT. The rearrangement joins TRBV5-1 to TRBJ2-2; D not certain. Germline V CDR1 and CDR2: SGHRS, YFSETQ. V lost 0 bases and J lost 9, with 6 bases in between. The CDR3 covers 12 residues.

About this clonotype: At one end the junction does not follow the germline gene, possibly because of a read error. J is TRBJ2-5 and V is TRBV7-2; 13 positions match TRBD2. The CDR3 is 21 amino acids. Looked up from germline, CDR1 is SGHTA and CDR2 is FQGNSA. This CDR3 reads CASSQEGRTSGSVGEGETQYF. The CDR3 bases are TGCGCCAGCAGCCAAGAGGGTCGGACTAGCGGGAGCGTAGGAGAGGGGGAGACCCAGTACTTC.

Ten or more counts support this clonotype. The V and J genes are TRBV10-3 and TRBJ1-1; D gene uncertain. The CDR3 runs to 15 residues. V lost 3 bases, J lost 0 bases, and 11 bases lay in between. Germline CDR1 ENHRY, CDR2 SYGVKD. CDR3 bases: TGTGCCATCAGTGATTTGCCAGGAGTGAACACTGAAGCTTTCTTT. It yields the protein CAISDLPGVNTEAFF.

A word on this clonotype: A much larger clone lies a single base off, so this may be a read error. The genes are TRBV10-3 and TRBJ1-3, with 10 nucleotides matching TRBD1. The CDR3 loop spans 16 amino acids. CDR1 and CDR2 from the germline V gene are ENHRY and SYGVKD. DNA for the CDR3: TGTGCCAGCAGTTACTCGGGACAGGGGACTGGAAACACCATATATTTT. This sequence encodes CASSYSGQGTGNTIYF.